Below are 22 T cell receptor beta chains sequenced from a single sample in a study of blood T cells in healthy people across ages. A second 7 to 11 cycle PCR used barcoded and J-beta primers. Using its own MiXCR run on the 5' RACE reads, TCRdb lists one record per CDR3 protein. This table holds approximately 790,000 distinct CDR3 sequences, around 62% found once. The sample comprised blood. The receptors come from a young man in good health.

The chain employs TRBV4-2 and TRBJ2-7, with a possible D match to TRBD2 (6 bases). The germline CDR1 and CDR2 sequences are LGHNA and YNFKEQ. The CDR3 loop spans 14 amino acids. V shed 4 bases and J shed 4 bases, with 14 bases lying between them. CDR3: CASSPGLTGYEQYF. The CDR3 DNA sequence: TGTGCCAGCAGCCCTGGACTAACGGGGTACGAGCAGTACTTC.

J is TRBJ1-1 and V is TRBV6-2 or TRBV6-3; TRBD1 is a possible D gene (6 bases). In germline, CDR1 is MNHEY, CDR2 SVGEGT. The CDR3 extends over 13 amino acids. V was cut by 7 bases and J by 0 bases, with 9 bases left in between. The CDR3 DNA reads TGTGCCAGCACGGACAGCCTGAACACTGAAGCTTTCTTT. Protein sequence: CASTDSLNTEAFF.

This clonotype has a count of ten or more. The gene calls are TRBV7-2 and TRBJ2-5; 7 positions match TRBD2. Unmatched junction bases numbered 14, after V lost 5 bases and J lost 2 bases. This CDR3 has 17 amino acids. The germline gives CDR1 SGHTA, CDR2 FQGNSA. CDR3 sequence reads: CASSGRAGIGGQETQYF. Written as DNA, the CDR3 is TGTGCCAGCAGCGGCAGAGCGGGAATCGGGGGACAAGAGACCCAGTACTTC.

This clonotype was seen a handful of times. This chain connects TRBV29-1 to TRBJ2-3, with no clear D. In germline, CDR1 is SQVTM, CDR2 ANQGSEA. Trimming left V 8 bases short and J 2 bases short, with 11 bases between. The CDR3 covers 12 residues. The CDR3 region is CSSTPDTDTQYF. DNA for the CDR3: TGCAGCTCCACCCCAGACACAGATACGCAGTATTTT.

This clonotype showed up just once. The chain recombines TRBV2 with TRBJ2-7, with no clear D. Germline CDR1 reads SNHLY; CDR2 reads FYNNEI. V lost 3 bases, J lost 0 bases, and 9 bases lay in between. This CDR3 is 14 amino acids long. The CDR3 DNA follows: TGTGCCAGCAGTGACGGCAGGTTCTCCTACGAGCAGTACTTC. This encodes CASSDGRFSYEQYF.

The chain carries TRBV28 and TRBJ2-2, with 8 positions matching TRBD1. Germline assignment: CDR1 MDHEN and CDR2 SYDVKM. This CDR3 is 14 amino acids long. After removal of 8 bases from V and 4 bases from J, the junction contained 6 bases not matched to a gene. CDR3: CASADRGGTGELFF. The CDR3 nucleotides read TGTGCCAGCGCAGACAGGGGCGGCACCGGGGAGCTGTTTTTT.

The CDR3 sequence: CASSLARAEQYF. Written as DNA, the CDR3 is TGTGCCAGCAGCTTAGCCCGAGCGGAGCAGTACTTC. The chain links TRBV7-2 to TRBJ2-5, with a weak D call TRBD2 (5 bases). This CDR3 is built from 12 residues. V shed 0 bases and J shed 11 bases, with 10 bases lying between them. Germline CDR1 and CDR2: SGHTA and FQGNSA.

The chain joins TRBV3-1 to TRBJ2-5; 7 bases map to TRBD2. The CDR3 is made up of 17 amino acids. V lost 4 bases, J lost 0 bases, and 11 bases stayed unmatched. Germline V gene lookup returns CDR1 LGHDT and CDR2 YNNKEL (reference sequence). CDR3 region: CASSRLSGTGYQETQYF. The CDR3 coding sequence is TGTGCCAGCAGCCGTCTCAGCGGGACGGGGTACCAAGAGACCCAGTACTTC.

V and J are TRBV5-1 and TRBJ1-2; D call uncertain. Germline V gene sequence: CDR1 SGHRS, CDR2 YFSETQ. V was clipped by 0 bases and J by 8 bases, with 14 bases between them. The CDR3 runs to 14 residues. CDR3: CASSLDKVSSGYTF. The CDR3 bases are TGCGCCAGCAGCTTGGATAAAGTCTCTTCGGGCTACACCTTC.

Regarding this clonotype: Its ends do not fully match the called genes, so a read error is possible. V usage is TRBV4-3 and J usage is TRBJ2-2; TRBD2 is a possible D gene (5 bases). Germline V gene sequence: CDR1 LGHNA, CDR2 YSLEER. The CDR3 sequence is 17 residues long. The CDR3 nucleotides are TGCGCCAGCAGCAAAGACCGAGGACTTGCGAACACCGGGGAGCTGTTTTTT. This encodes CASSKDRGLANTGELFF.

The J gene is TRBJ2-1, the V gene TRBV5-1, with a tentative D call TRBD1 (6 bases). Trimming removed 2 bases at V and 8 bases at J, with 14 bases between. Germline assignment: CDR1 SGHRS and CDR2 YFSETQ. This CDR3 is built from 14 residues. CDR3 protein: CASSFQDSLDEQFF. CDR3 bases: TGCGCCAGCAGCTTTCAGGACAGCTTGGATGAGCAGTTCTTC. Using reference TRBV5-1 and TRBJ2-1 for the parts outside the CDR3, the full variable domain is KAGVTQTPRYLIKTRGQQVTLSCSPISGHRSVSWYQQTPGQGLQFLFEYFSETQRNKGNFPGRFSGRQFSNSRSEMNVSTLELGDSALYLCASSFQDSLDEQFFGPGTRLTVL.

This rearrangement joins TRBV2 to TRBJ1-3; D uncertain. The germline gives CDR1 SNHLY, CDR2 FYNNEI. Trimming took 5 bases from V and 0 from J, leaving 11 bases between them. The CDR3 loop spans 15 amino acids. The CDR3 loop is CASSLDISSGNTIYF. CDR3 in DNA: TGTGCCAGCAGTCTTGATATTTCCTCTGGAAACACCATATATTTT.

This clonotype was recorded a few times. This chain links TRBV3-1 with TRBJ2-3, with D perhaps matching TRBD2 (5 bases). In germline, CDR1 is LGHDT, CDR2 YNNKEL (reference sequence). Trimming shortened V by 1 base and J by 3 bases, and 8 bases separated the two germline ends. There are 14 residues in the CDR3. As DNA, the CDR3 is TGTGCCAGCAGCCAAGCGGACTGGACAGATACGCAGTATTTT. As protein: CASSQADWTDTQYF.

The chain employs TRBV2 and TRBJ2-3; TRBD2 aligns across 7 bases. V dropped 5 bases and J dropped 4; count of bases not matched to a gene: 6. Germline V gives CDR1 SNHLY, CDR2 FYNNEI. This CDR3 spans 14 amino acids. In DNA, the CDR3 is TGTGCCAGCAGTCGCCGCACTAGCGCAGATACGCAGTATTTT. Translated: CASSRRTSADTQYF.

V usage is TRBV4-3 and J usage is TRBJ2-6; possibly TRBD1 for D (6 bases). Germline assignment: CDR1 LGHNA and CDR2 YSLEER. The CDR3 length is 18 residues. Trimming took 2 bases from V and 0 from J, leaving 14 bases between them. CDR3 sequence: CASSQTRGWISGANVLTF. CDR3 nucleotides: TGCGCCAGCAGCCAAACCAGGGGTTGGATCTCTGGGGCCAACGTCCTGACTTTC.

The V and J genes are TRBV7-2 and TRBJ2-3; D remains ambiguous. CDR1 and CDR2 from the germline V gene are SGHTA and FQGNSA. The CDR3 contains 16 residues. The V end was cut by 5 bases, the J end by 0 bases, with 15 bases between. The CDR3 protein is CASSQGWITSTDTQYF. The CDR3 coding sequence is TGTGCCAGCAGCCAAGGGTGGATAACTAGCACAGATACGCAGTATTTT.

The table lists this clonotype with a few counts. The chain couples TRBV7-8 to TRBJ2-3, with D unresolved. The CDR3 length is 15 residues. V was pared by 5 bases and J by 1 base, with 13 bases between. The germline V gene encodes CDR1 SGHVS and CDR2 FQNEAQ. CDR3 loop: CASSPLARGTDTQYF. The CDR3 nucleotides are TGTGCCAGCAGCCCCCTCGCGAGAGGCACAGATACGCAGTATTTT.

This clonotype was counted between two and nine times. V gene TRBV5-1 combines with J gene TRBJ1-2; D unresolved. There are 12 residues in the CDR3. V lost 0 bases to trimming and J lost 8 bases, with 8 bases between them. Per germline, CDR1 SGHRS and CDR2 YFSETQ. The CDR3 region has the DNA TGCGCCAGCAGCTTGGACGGCACGGGCTACACCTTC. This codes for CASSLDGTGYTF. Using reference TRBV5-1 and TRBJ1-2 for the parts outside the CDR3, the full variable domain is KAGVTQTPRYLIKTRGQQVTLSCSPISGHRSVSWYQQTPGQGLQFLFEYFSETQRNKGNFPGRFSGRQFSNSRSEMNVSTLELGDSALYLCASSLDGTGYTFGSGTRLTVV.

This clonotype was found once. The V call is TRBV19, the J call TRBJ1-6; 11 bases match TRBD1. This CDR3 spans 14 amino acids. After removal of 8 bases from V and 6 bases from J, the junction contained 3 bases not matched to a gene. Germline V gene lookup returns CDR1 LNHDA and CDR2 SQIVND (reference sequence). CDR3 DNA: TGTGCCAGTGCCGGGACAGGGGGTAATTCACCCCTCCACTTT. Encoded protein: CASAGTGGNSPLHF. The whole variable domain, remainder taken from reference TRBV19 and TRBJ1-6, is DGGITQSPKYLFRKEGQNVTLSCEQNLNHDAMYWYRQDPGQGLRLIYYSQIVNDFQKGDIAEGYSVSREKKESFPLTVTSAQKNPTAFYLCASAGTGGNSPLHFGNGTRLTVT.

This chain uses TRBV6-5 with TRBJ2-5, with 10 nucleotides matching TRBD1. The germline CDR1 and CDR2 sequences are MNHEY and SVGAGI. The ends lost 0 bases at V and 11 bases at J; junction bases unmatched: 9. This CDR3 region has 15 residues. Here the CDR3 reads CASSYSGTGVDEQYF. The DNA of the CDR3 is TGTGCCAGCAGTTACTCCGGGACAGGGGTCGATGAGCAGTACTTC.

This clonotype was recorded only once. V gene TRBV7-6 combines with J gene TRBJ2-1; the D gene is possibly TRBD2 (5 bases). Germline loops: CDR1 SGHVS, CDR2 FNYEAQ. The CDR3 has 12 amino acids. Trimming shortened V by 8 bases and J by 8 bases, and 13 bases separated the two germline ends. The CDR3, as DNA: TGTGCCAGCGGAGGAGCAGCCTATGAGCAGTTCTTC. Its protein is CASGGAAYEQFF. Drawing the rest from reference TRBV7-6 and TRBJ2-1, the complete variable domain is GAGVSQSPRYKVTKRGQDVALRCDPISGHVSLYWYRQALGQGPEFLTYFNYEAQQDKSGLPNDRFSAERPEGSISTLTIQRTEQRDSAMYRCASGGAAYEQFFGPGTRLTVL.

The chain combines TRBV27 with TRBJ1-5; 8 bases agree with TRBD1. This CDR3 region has 16 residues. V lost 5 bases and J lost 5; bases outside the gene matches: 11. Germline lookup yields CDR1 MNHEY and CDR2 SMNVEV (reference sequence). This CDR3 reads CASSPRTGIAYQPQHF. CDR3 DNA sequence: TGTGCCAGCAGTCCCCGGACAGGGATCGCCTATCAGCCCCAGCATTTT.